A selection of T cell receptor beta chains follows, all from one sample in a study of T cell changes during pregnancy in multiple sclerosis. Here immunoSEQ multiplex PCR was the method, and the copy in TCRdb shows in-frame clones only, minus some. The table records 25,000 to 40,000 clones, 80% to 90% of them present only once. The specimen comprised CD8+ T cells from peripheral blood mononuclear cells, sampled in the third trimester of pregnancy. Every receptor here comes from a female donor with multiple sclerosis, enrolled in a pregnancy study. Both conserved end residues are part of each CDR3. The D gene is left open where the match is weak.

TRBV7-8	-	TRBJ1-5	CASSPLGAPRPQHF	TGTGCCAGCAGCCCCCTGGGGGCCCCAAGGCCCCAGCATTTT
TRBV10-2	-	TRBJ1-4	CASIGSGDEKLFF	TGCGCCAGCATTGGCTCGGGGGATGAAAAACTGTTTTTT
TRBV28	TRBD2	TRBJ2-7	CASSPLAGGYEQYF	TGTGCCAGCAGTCCACTAGCGGGAGGCTACGAGCAGTACTTC
TRBV28	-	TRBJ1-3	CASRSPGGSGNTIYF	TGTGCCAGCAGATCCCCGGGGGGCTCTGGAAACACCATATATTTT
TRBV5-4	-	TRBJ2-5	CASSPRDYQETQYF	TGTGCCAGCAGCCCCCGGGACTACCAAGAGACCCAGTACTTC
TRBV9	-	TRBJ2-3	CASSVEGALNRLDTQYF	TGTGCCAGCAGCGTAGAAGGGGCCCTTAATAGGTTAGATACGCAGTATTTT
TRBV25-1	-	TRBJ2-7	CASRSIHEQYF	TGTGCCAGCAGATCAATCCACGAGCAGTACTTC
TRBV27	-	TRBJ2-1	CASSWTVYNEQFF	TGTGCCAGCAGCTGGACAGTATACAATGAGCAGTTCTTC
TRBV6-4	TRBD2	TRBJ2-3	CASSNRTSGRTSTDTQYF	TGTGCCAGCAGCAACCGGACTAGCGGGCGAACTAGCACAGATACGCAGTATTTT
TRBV6-5	-	TRBJ2-7	CASSPRGLKYEQYF	TGTGCCAGCAGTCCCCGGGGACTTAAGTACGAGCAGTACTTC
TRBV9	-	TRBJ2-5	CASSVGGEVTETQYF	TGTGCCAGCAGCGTAGGAGGCGAGGTGACCGAGACCCAGTACTTC
TRBV13	TRBD2	TRBJ2-3	CASSIRTSGDLGEDTQYF	TGTGCCAGCAGCATTCGGACTAGCGGAGATTTGGGGGAAGATACGCAGTATTTT
TRBV2	-	TRBJ1-5	CASSDWRQPQHF	TGTGCCAGCAGTGACTGGAGGCAGCCCCAGCATTTT
TRBV6-1	TRBD2	TRBJ2-7	CASSDLLGVAGLYEQYF	TGTGCCAGCAGTGATTTGTTAGGGGTAGCGGGGCTCTACGAGCAGTACTTC
TRBV27	-	TRBJ2-3	CASSPSVMSTDTQYF	TGTGCCAGCAGTCCCAGCGTGATGAGCACAGATACGCAGTATTTT
TRBV19	TRBD1	TRBJ1-2	CASKGTGRNYGYTF	TGTGCCAGTAAAGGGACAGGAAGAAACTATGGCTACACCTTC
TRBV7-9	TRBD1	TRBJ2-4	CASSLRDRDANIQYF	TGTGCCAGCAGCTTAAGGGACAGGGATGCAAACATTCAGTACTTC
TRBV10-2	-	TRBJ1-5	CASTEAYNQPQHF	TGCGCCAGCACGGAGGCTTACAATCAGCCCCAGCATTTT
TRBV27	-	TRBJ2-7	CATGQTYEQYF	TGTGCCACCGGACAGACCTACGAGCAGTACTTC
TRBV27	-	TRBJ1-1	CASVGGSAFF	TGTGCCTCGGTGGGCGGGTCAGCTTTCTTT
TRBV5-8	TRBD2	TRBJ2-1	CASSLFGLAGGDEQFF	TGTGCCAGCAGCCTATTCGGACTAGCGGGAGGGGATGAGCAGTTCTTC
TRBV9	-	TRBJ2-5	CASSVAGIQETQYF	TGTGCCAGCAGCGTAGCGGGAATACAAGAGACCCAGTACTTC